The 28 T cell receptor beta chains reported below all come from one sample, sequenced in a study of CD8+ T cells in alopecia areata. In each case, RNA was isolated and then reverse transcribed into cDNA as the sequencing template. Using immunoSEQ multiplex PCR, the repertoire was profiled, and TCRdb retains in-frame clones only, with some absent. The sample lists some 200,000 clones, around three fifths occurring once. Source material: CD8+ T cells sorted from blood. Source of these receptors: a human donor in good health.

V gene TRBV27 combines with J gene TRBJ1-2; D remains ambiguous. Germline V gene sequence: CDR1 MNHEY, CDR2 SMNVEV (reference sequence). Trimming pared 5 bases from V and 2 bases from J, leaving 9 bases between. The CDR3 totals 13 residues. CDR3 DNA: TGTGCCAGCAGTAAGACGGCGAACTATGGCTACACCTTC. It encodes CASSKTANYGYTF.

V is TRBV11-2 and J is TRBJ1-1; D remains unclear. Trimming took off 1 base at V and 4 bases at J, with 10 bases between the two ends. Germline CDR1 SGHAT, CDR2 FQNNGV. This CDR3 has 14 amino acids. Here the CDR3 reads CASSLVVSGTEAFF. For the CDR3, the DNA is TGTGCCAGCAGCTTAGTGGTGAGTGGCACTGAAGCTTTCTTT.

In the case of this clone: Other DNA sequences in the same sample also yield this CDR3. The chain couples TRBV9 to TRBJ1-5; D is ambiguous. The V end was cut by 0 bases, the J end by 0 bases, with 4 bases between. Looked up from germline, CDR1 is SGDLS and CDR2 is YYNGEE. The CDR3 covers 14 residues. The CDR3 bases are TGTGCCAGCAGCGTAGGCAGTAGCAATCAGCCCCAGCATTTT. Translation gives CASSVGSSNQPQHF. The full variable domain, in which reference TRBV9 and TRBJ1-5 provide the parts outside the CDR3, is DSGVTQTPKHLITATGQRVTLRCSPRSGDLSVYWYQQSLDQGLQFLIQYYNGEERAKGNILERFSAQQFPDLHSELNLSSLELGDSALYFCASSVGSSNQPQHFGDGTRLSIL.

This clone was seen a few times. The chain is built from TRBV27 and TRBJ1-5; maybe TRBD1 (5 bases). The ends were cut back, 5 bases at V and 3 bases at J, with 14 bases in the middle. Germline CDR1 reads MNHEY; CDR2 reads SMNVEV (reference sequence). The CDR3 has 15 amino acids. In DNA form, the CDR3 reads TGTGCCAGCAGTGCGGGGGGTGGGTTCAATCAGCCCCAGCATTTT. This encodes CASSAGGGFNQPQHF.

This chain connects TRBV7-9 to TRBJ1-6; D remains unclear. The CDR3 has 13 residues. V gave up 5 bases and J gave up 9 bases, with 11 bases separating them. The germline CDR1 and CDR2 sequences are SEHNR and FQNEAQ (reference sequence). The CDR3 DNA is TGTGCCAGCAGCCTCCCTATCGGTTCACCCCTCCACTTT. This sequence encodes CASSLPIGSPLHF.

The V call is TRBV13, the J call TRBJ2-1, with TRBD2 matching over 16 bases. Germline trimming cut 5 bases from V and 5 bases from J; bases unmatched to any gene: 9. Germline CDR1 PRHDT, CDR2 FYEKMQ (reference sequence). This CDR3 spans 18 amino acids. The CDR3 protein is CASSLGLAGGLLDNEQFF. CDR3 nucleotides: TGTGCCAGCAGCCTGGGACTAGCGGGGGGGCTGCTTGACAATGAGCAGTTCTTC.

The table lists this clone with a few counts. The J gene is TRBJ2-7, the V gene TRBV5-6; possibly TRBD2 for D (5 bases). The CDR3 loop spans 12 amino acids. Germline CDR1 and CDR2: SGHDT and YYEEEE. V was cut by 4 bases and J by 6 bases, with 11 bases left in between. The CDR3 loop is CASSRGGLEQYF. Written as DNA, the CDR3 is TGTGCCAGCAGCCGAGGAGGCCTCGAGCAGTACTTC.

The chain joins TRBV7-2 to TRBJ2-4; D unresolved. The length of the CDR3 is 15 residues. Per germline, CDR1 SGHTA and CDR2 FQGNSA. V was trimmed by 2 bases and J by 1 base, leaving 9 bases between them. The CDR3: CASSLRYGAKNIQYF. The CDR3 DNA reads TGTGCCAGCAGCTTACGCTACGGGGCCAAAAACATTCAGTACTTC.

As for this clone: Distinct nucleotide sequences in the sample also encode this CDR3. CDR3 bases: TGCAGCGTTGAAGGCGAGAACACCGGGGAGCTGTTTTTT. It encodes CSVEGENTGELFF. J is TRBJ2-2 and V is TRBV29-1; D is unresolved. This CDR3 contains 13 residues. Germline CDR1 SQVTM, CDR2 ANQGSEA. The V and J ends lost 1 base and 1 base respectively, with 4 bases between them.

This chain joins TRBV6-5 and TRBJ2-3; 9 positions match TRBD1. Unmatched junction bases numbered 10, after V lost 6 bases and J lost 6 bases. The CDR3 is 15 amino acids. CDR1 is MNHEY and CDR2 is SVGAGI in the germline V gene. The CDR3 loop reads CASSPRDRATDTQYF. The DNA of the CDR3 is TGTGCCAGCAGCCCGCGGGACAGGGCGACGGATACGCAGTATTTT.

J is TRBJ2-3 and V is TRBV5-1, with TRBD2 identical over 8 bases. V lost 3 bases, J lost 5 bases, and 5 bases stayed unmatched. This CDR3 comprises 14 residues. The germline CDR1 and CDR2 sequences are SGHRS and YFSETQ. CDR3 nucleotide sequence: TGCGCCAGCAGCTCCCGCGGGGGGATAGATACGCAGTATTTT. Its protein product is CASSSRGGIDTQYF.

This chain joins TRBV9 and TRBJ2-3; the D gene is possibly TRBD1 (5 bases). The V end lost 0 bases, the J end lost 7 bases, and 6 bases lay between the germline ends. The CDR3 contains 12 residues. From germline, CDR1 is SGDLS and CDR2 YYNGEE. CDR3 sequence (DNA): TGTGCCAGCAGCGTAGAGGGGAATACGCAGTATTTT. Translated: CASSVEGNTQYF.

The rearrangement uses TRBV6-1 and TRBJ2-3; D is ambiguous. The germline V gene encodes CDR1 MNHNS and CDR2 SASEGT. The V and J ends lost 2 bases and 3 bases respectively, with 12 bases between them. This CDR3 has 15 amino acids. The DNA of the CDR3 is TGTGCCAGCAGTGAACTCGCAGCGAGGACAGATACGCAGTATTTT. Protein: CASSELAARTDTQYF.

V usage is TRBV29-1 and J usage is TRBJ2-4; 9 positions match TRBD1. There are 13 residues in the CDR3. V was clipped by 4 bases and J by 6 bases; unmatched bases: 4. Germline V CDR1 and CDR2: SQVTM, ANQGSEA. CDR3 region: CSVGTGEANIQYF. The CDR3 DNA sequence: TGCAGCGTTGGGACAGGGGAAGCAAACATTCAGTACTTC.

This chain links TRBV27 with TRBJ2-2; 7 bases map to TRBD1. Germline V gene data show CDR1 as MNHEY and CDR2 as SMNVEV (reference sequence). Unmatched junction bases numbered 9, after V lost 5 bases and J lost 6 bases. The CDR3 is 15 residues long. The CDR3: CASSPGTAVPGELFF. The CDR3 nucleotides read TGTGCCAGCAGTCCAGGGACAGCAGTCCCCGGGGAGCTGTTTTTT.

This clone was counted between two and nine times. V gene TRBV6-5 combines with J gene TRBJ2-1; D may be TRBD2 (5 bases). Trimming left V 2 bases short and J 5 bases short, with 7 bases between. Germline CDR1 MNHEY, CDR2 SVGAGI. The CDR3 contains 13 residues. CDR3 DNA: TGTGCCAGCAGTTACACTAGGAACAATGAGCAGTTCTTC. Protein: CASSYTRNNEQFF.

The rearrangement joins TRBV5-6 to TRBJ2-1; D is uncertain. V lost 0 bases, J lost 7 bases, and 5 bases lay in between. Germline lookup yields CDR1 SGHDT and CDR2 YYEEEE. This CDR3 spans 12 amino acids. CDR3: CASSLEGNEQFF. CDR3 nucleotides: TGTGCCAGCAGCTTGGAGGGAAATGAGCAGTTCTTC.

This chain uses TRBV29-1 with TRBJ1-1; D ambiguous. From germline, CDR1 is SQVTM and CDR2 ANQGSEA. V lost 7 bases to trimming and J lost 4 bases, with 13 bases between them. The CDR3 runs 12 residues. CDR3 sequence reads: CSGNRLSTEAFF. The CDR3 DNA reads TGCAGCGGGAACCGACTGAGCACTGAAGCTTTCTTT.

The V and J genes are TRBV14 and TRBJ2-4; TRBD2 matches at 7 bases. The CDR3 runs 14 residues. With 5 bases clipped from V and 8 bases from J, the junction kept 9 bases outside the gene matches. Germline V gene data show CDR1 as SGHDN and CDR2 as FVKESK. The CDR3 bases are TGTGCCAGCAGCGGGGAGGGGAAGGCGGACATTCAGTACTTC. This encodes CASSGEGKADIQYF.

The chain carries TRBV13 and TRBJ2-3; 10 bases are a match to TRBD2. This CDR3 contains 16 residues. Germline CDR1 reads PRHDT; CDR2 reads FYEKMQ (reference sequence). V shed 5 bases, J shed 2 bases, and the junction held 7 bases outside the gene matches. In DNA form, the CDR3 reads TGTGCCAGCAGCCCGGCGAGCGGGGGGGACACAGATACGCAGTATTTT. It translates to CASSPASGGDTDTQYF. The full variable domain, rest sourced from reference TRBV13 and TRBJ2-3, is AAGVIQSPRHLIKEKRETATLKCYPIPRHDTVYWYQQGPGQDPQFLISFYEKMQSDKGSIPDRFSAQQFSDYHSELNMSSLELGDSALYFCASSPASGGDTDTQYFGPGTRLTVL.

The gene calls are TRBV18 and TRBJ2-7; TRBD1 matches 7 bases. J was trimmed by 5 bases and V by 4 bases; bases with no gene match: 8. The CDR3 is 14 amino acids. CDR1 is KGHSH and CDR2 is LQKENI in the germline V gene. The CDR3: CASSLSGQAHEQYF. Written as DNA, the CDR3 is TGTGCCAGCTCACTCTCCGGACAGGCCCACGAGCAGTACTTC.

The chain uses TRBV7-6 and TRBJ2-7; D remains ambiguous. The CDR3 is made up of 13 amino acids. Trimming shortened V by 2 bases and J by 12 bases, and 17 bases separated the two germline ends. Germline CDR1 and CDR2: SGHVS and FNYEAQ. As DNA, the CDR3 is TGTGCCAGCAGCTTAAACACACCTAAGAGGATGTACTTC. As protein: CASSLNTPKRMYF.

There are many counts of this clone. The chain is built from TRBV5-6 and TRBJ1-2; perhaps TRBD1 as D (6 bases). The CDR3 sequence is 15 residues long. Germline V gives CDR1 SGHDT, CDR2 YYEEEE. With 7 bases removed from V and 5 bases from J, the gap between germline ends came to 21 bases. Written as DNA, the CDR3 is TGTGCCAGCCAGGGGACGCGGATGATGGGGTATGGCTACACCTTC. This gives the protein CASQGTRMMGYGYTF.

The V call is TRBV4-1, the J call TRBJ2-7, with 9 bases lining up with TRBD2. The V gene's germline CDR1 is MGHRA and CDR2 YSYEKL. The V segment lost 0 bases and the J segment 3 bases; nucleotides outside the gene matches: 6. The CDR3 loop spans 16 amino acids. The CDR3 protein is CASSQDLAGALYEQYF. The CDR3 nucleotides read TGCGCCAGCAGCCAAGATTTAGCGGGGGCCCTCTACGAGCAGTACTTC.

The chain recombines TRBV4-1 with TRBJ2-5; D possibly corresponds to TRBD2 (7 bases). The germline V gene encodes CDR1 MGHRA and CDR2 YSYEKL. The length of the CDR3 is 13 residues. The germline V and J ends were trimmed by 4 bases and 5 bases, with 11 bases remaining between them. CDR3 amino acids: CASSRGGRETQYF. The CDR3 DNA follows: TGCGCCAGCAGCCGGGGGGGCCGGGAGACCCAGTACTTC.

A few counts support this clone. The chain has TRBV5-6 and TRBJ1-5; tentative D call: TRBD1 (6 bases). CDR3 size: 14 residues. V was pared by 0 bases and J by 3 bases, with 7 bases between. Germline lookup yields CDR1 SGHDT and CDR2 YYEEEE. The CDR3 nucleotides are TGTGCCAGCAGCTTGGGGGACAACAATCAGCCCCAGCATTTT. Translation gives CASSLGDNNQPQHF.

The chain uses TRBV2 and TRBJ1-2, with D hard to call. The CDR3 runs to 13 residues. The germline CDR1 and CDR2 sequences are SNHLY and FYNNEI. V was cut by 10 bases and J by 0 bases, with 12 bases left in between. The CDR3 DNA is TGTGCCACCACCGCCCACGCTAACTATGGCTACACCTTC. Residues: CATTAHANYGYTF.

This sequence joins TRBV27 and TRBJ2-1; possible D gene TRBD2, 6 bases. Per germline, CDR1 MNHEY and CDR2 SMNVEV (reference sequence). V lost 8 bases to trimming and J lost 5 bases, with 13 bases between them. This CDR3 is 13 amino acids long. CDR3 residues: CASSPWGDNEQFF. CDR3 DNA: TGTGCCAGCTCCCCTTGGGGGGACAATGAGCAGTTCTTC.